This T cell receptor (beta chain) comes out of a study of T cell repertoires in cytomegalovirus infection. As for the study in general: Recently identified HLA-C-restricted CMV epitopes were among the peptides used. TCR beta signatures that were public indicated CMV infection and matching HLA type.

The V end was cut by 0 bases, the J end by 5 bases, with 7 bases between. Germline-derived CDR1 and CDR2 are DFQATT and SNEGSKA (reference sequence). CDR3 length: 13 residues. This clonotype has more than one count but fewer than ten. Antigen: not known. MiXCR was run by TCRdb on the reads, yielding one entry per CDR3 protein. Of approximately 220,000 distinct CDR3 sequences listed, approximately 40% are singletons. Points from the study as a whole: Adding up the frequency of public TCR beta families identified people who carried CMV plus the relevant HLA.

Sequencing was performed on CD8+ T cells from cultured PBMCs, taken from culture after CMV antigen stimulation. V and J are TRBV20-1 and TRBJ2-2; a possible D gene is TRBD2 (5 bases). The origin of this receptor is a human donor in good health (CMV status not recorded). Some clones in this sample may be carry-over from other donors' samples. The CDR3 loop reads CSAREGSTGELFF. CDR3 nucleotide sequence: TGCAGTGCTAGAGAAGGGAGTACCGGGGAGCTGTTTTTT.